The entry that follows covers one T cell receptor beta chain sequence. Here immunoSEQ multiplex PCR was the method, and the copy in TCRdb shows in-frame clones only, minus some. Of 100,000 to 150,000 clones in the sample, more than 85% were seen once. The record originates from a study of blood T cell repertoires in COVID-19. Whole-study context: T cells, B-cell-depleted T cells, or PBMCs supplied cDNA or gDNA.

CDR3 length: 15 residues. The V gene lost 0 bases and the J gene lost 3 bases, with 10 bases spanning the gap. Germline loops: CDR1 SGHRS, CDR2 YFSETQ. The sample consisted of peripheral blood. This rearrangement joins TRBV5-1 to TRBJ1-5, with D uncertain. This receptor was obtained from a man in his forties or fifties with COVID-19, enrolled during active disease. The DNA for the CDR3 is TGCGCCAGCAGCTTGGACGGGGATGACAATCAGCCCCAGCATTTT. Translation gives CASSLDGDDNQPQHF.